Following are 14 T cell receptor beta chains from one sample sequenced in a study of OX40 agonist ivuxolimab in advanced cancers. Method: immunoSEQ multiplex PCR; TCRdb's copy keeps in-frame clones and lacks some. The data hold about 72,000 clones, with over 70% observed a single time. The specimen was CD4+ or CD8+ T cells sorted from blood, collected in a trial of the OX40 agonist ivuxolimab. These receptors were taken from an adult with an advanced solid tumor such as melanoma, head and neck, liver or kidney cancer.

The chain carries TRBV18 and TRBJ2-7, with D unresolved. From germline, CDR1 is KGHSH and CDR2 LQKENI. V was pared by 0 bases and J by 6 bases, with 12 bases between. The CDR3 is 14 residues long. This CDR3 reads CASSPPTVLSEQYF. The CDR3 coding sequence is TGTGCCAGCTCACCACCGACCGTCCTTTCCGAGCAGTACTTC.

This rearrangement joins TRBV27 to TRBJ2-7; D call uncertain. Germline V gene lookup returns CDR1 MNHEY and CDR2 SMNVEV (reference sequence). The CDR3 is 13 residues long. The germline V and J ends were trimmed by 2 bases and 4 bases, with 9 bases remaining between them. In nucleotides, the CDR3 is TGTGCCAGCAGTTTAGGACCGCTATACGAGCAGTACTTC. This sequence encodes CASSLGPLYEQYF.

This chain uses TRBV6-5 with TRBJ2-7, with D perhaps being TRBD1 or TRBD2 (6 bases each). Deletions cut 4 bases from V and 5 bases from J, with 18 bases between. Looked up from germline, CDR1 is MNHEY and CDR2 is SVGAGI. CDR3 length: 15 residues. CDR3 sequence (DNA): TGTGCCAGCAGTTGGAGCCAAGCAGGGGAGGACGAGCAGTACTTC. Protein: CASSWSQAGEDEQYF.

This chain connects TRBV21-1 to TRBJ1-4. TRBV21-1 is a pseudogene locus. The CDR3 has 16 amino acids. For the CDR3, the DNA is TGTGCCAGCAGCAAAGGGTGGGGACTTGGGTATGAAAAACTGTTTTTT. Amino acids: CASSKGWGLGYEKLFF.

This CDR3 is CASSESSGSWETQYF. In nucleotides, the CDR3 is TGTGCCAGCAGTGAATCCAGCGGGAGCTGGGAGACCCAGTACTTC. The chain is built from TRBV2 and TRBJ2-5, with TRBD2 identical over 8 bases. Trimming took 2 bases from V and 5 from J; bases not matched to a gene: 7. Germline values: CDR1 SNHLY, CDR2 FYNNEI. CDR3 length: 15 amino acids.

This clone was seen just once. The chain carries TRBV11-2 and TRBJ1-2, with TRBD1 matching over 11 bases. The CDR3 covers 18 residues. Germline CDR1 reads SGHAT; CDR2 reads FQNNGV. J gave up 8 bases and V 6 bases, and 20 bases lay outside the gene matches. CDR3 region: CASSLARGQGGAQGGYTF. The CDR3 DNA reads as TGTGCCAGCAGTCTCGCTAGGGGACAGGGGGGGGCCCAGGGAGGCTACACCTTC.

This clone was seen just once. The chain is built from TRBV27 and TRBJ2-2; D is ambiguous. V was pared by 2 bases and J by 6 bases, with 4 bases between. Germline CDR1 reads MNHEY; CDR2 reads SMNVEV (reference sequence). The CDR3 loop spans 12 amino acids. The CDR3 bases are TGTGCCAGCAGTTTAAGGTCCGGGGAGCTGTTTTTT. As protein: CASSLRSGELFF.

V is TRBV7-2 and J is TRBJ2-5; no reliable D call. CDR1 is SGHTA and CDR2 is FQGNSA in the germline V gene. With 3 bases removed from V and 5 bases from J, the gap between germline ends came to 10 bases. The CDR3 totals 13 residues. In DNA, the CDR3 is TGTGCCAGCAGCTTTTTTTTGTCGGAGACCCAGTACTTC. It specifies CASSFFLSETQYF.

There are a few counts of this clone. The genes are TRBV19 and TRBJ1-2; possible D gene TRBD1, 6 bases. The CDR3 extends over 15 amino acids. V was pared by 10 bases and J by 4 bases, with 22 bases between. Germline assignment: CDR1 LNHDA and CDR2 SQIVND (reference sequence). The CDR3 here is CATKLGQTDVYGYTF. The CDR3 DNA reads TGTGCCACTAAGCTAGGACAGACAGATGTCTATGGCTACACCTTC.

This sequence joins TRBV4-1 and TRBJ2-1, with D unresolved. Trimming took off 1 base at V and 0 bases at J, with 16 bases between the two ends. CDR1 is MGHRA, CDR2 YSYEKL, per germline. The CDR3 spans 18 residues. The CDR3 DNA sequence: TGCGCCAGCAGCCAAGTGGGCCAACTCTTGAGCTCCTACAATGAGCAGTTCTTC. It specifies CASSQVGQLLSSYNEQFF.

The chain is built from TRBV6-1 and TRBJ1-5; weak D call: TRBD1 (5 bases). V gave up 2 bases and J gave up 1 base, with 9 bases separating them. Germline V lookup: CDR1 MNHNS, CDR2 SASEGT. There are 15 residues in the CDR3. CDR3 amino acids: CASSELRGSNQPQHF. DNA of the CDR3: TGTGCCAGCAGTGAACTAAGGGGAAGCAATCAGCCCCAGCATTTT.

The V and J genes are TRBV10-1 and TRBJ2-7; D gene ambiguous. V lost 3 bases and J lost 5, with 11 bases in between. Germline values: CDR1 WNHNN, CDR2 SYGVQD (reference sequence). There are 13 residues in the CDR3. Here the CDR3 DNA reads TGCGCCAGCAGTGATCAGGTGTTCGACGAGCAGTACTTC. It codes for CASSDQVFDEQYF.

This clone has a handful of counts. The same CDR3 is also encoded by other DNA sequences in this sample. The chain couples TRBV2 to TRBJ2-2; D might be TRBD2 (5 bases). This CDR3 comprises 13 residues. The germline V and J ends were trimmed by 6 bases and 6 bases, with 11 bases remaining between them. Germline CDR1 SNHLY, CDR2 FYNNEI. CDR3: CASSYTGAGELFF. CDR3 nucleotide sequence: TGTGCCAGCAGCTATACCGGGGCCGGGGAGCTGTTTTTT.

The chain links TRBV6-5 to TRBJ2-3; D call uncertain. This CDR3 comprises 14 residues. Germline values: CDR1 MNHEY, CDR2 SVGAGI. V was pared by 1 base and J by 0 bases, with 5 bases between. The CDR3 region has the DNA TGTGCCAGCAGTTACTTACAGAGCACAGATACGCAGTATTTT. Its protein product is CASSYLQSTDTQYF.